Detailed here is one TCR beta chain. CDR3 size: 14 residues. The trim removed 5 bases at V and 3 bases at J, leaving 6 bases unmatched. Germline V gives CDR1 SGHVS, CDR2 FQNEAQ. In the source study's methods: Nucleated cell number was recorded as an estimate derived from reference gene primer amplification. Only in-frame clones appear in the TCRdb table, and some are missing; sequencing was by immunoSEQ multiplex PCR. Clonal size and the V and J genes are those of that table, whereas D and trimming came from the DNA. The table shows 200,000 to 250,000 clones, with approximately 84% occurring only once. This entry belongs to a study of blood T cell repertoires in COVID-19.

This clonotype originated in a man aged 35-49 years who had recovered from COVID-19. The sequencing input was PBMCs or T cells enriched from blood (not recorded which). V is TRBV7-8 and J is TRBJ1-2; TRBD1 aligns across 7 bases. In DNA, the CDR3 is TGTGCCAGCAGCGGCACAGGGGACTACTATGGCTACACCTTC. It codes for CASSGTGDYYGYTF.